The rows below give T cell receptor beta chains drawn from one sample of a study of T cells after yellow fever vaccination. TCRdb re-analysed the 5' RACE reads in MiXCR, keeping a single row per CDR3 protein. The table includes 610,000 or so distinct CDR3 sequences, 9% to 15% detected once. Sequenced here: PBMCs, sampled on the day of the yellow fever booster vaccination. All receptors come from a man younger than 40 who received the YFV17D yellow fever vaccine. Each CDR3 is given with its conserved first and last residue. The D gene is left open where the match is weak. Part of the rows lack a size; the others show once, few, many or a class for expanded clones.

j_call v_call clone_size d_call cdr3_nt cdr3_aa
TRBJ1-1 TRBV6-2/TRBV6-3 few - TGTGCCAGCAGCCCCGGGCAAGAAGCTTTCTTT CASSPGQEAFF
TRBJ2-7 TRBV29-1 - TRBD1 TGCAGCGTTGTCTCAGGGGGTTACGAGCAGTACTTC CSVVSGGYEQYF
TRBJ1-1 TRBV28 - - TGTGCCAGCAGTTTTGCGGGTGAAGCTTTCTTT CASSFAGEAFF
TRBJ1-1 TRBV12-3/TRBV12-4 - - TGTGCCAGCAGTTTTTCGCAGACAGGCGAAGCTTTCTTT CASSFSQTGEAFF
TRBJ1-4 TRBV7-2 - - TGTGCCAGCAGCTTGAACCAGGGGTTTGAAAAACTGTTTTTT CASSLNQGFEKLFF
TRBJ2-5 TRBV23-1 few - TGCGCCAGCAGCCCGGACGGCGGCGAGACCCAGTACTTC CASSPDGGETQYF
TRBJ2-2 TRBV7-3 - TRBD1 TGTGCCAGCAGCTCGGGACAGGGAGGGGACTCCGGGGAGCTGTTTTTT CASSSGQGGDSGELFF
TRBJ2-2 TRBV6-1 - - TGTGCCAGCAGCCCCTGGACGGGACATCCCACCGGGGAGCTGTTTTTT CASSPWTGHPTGELFF
TRBJ2-4 TRBV6-2/TRBV6-3 - - TGTGCCAGCGGGGCCGATGCGAACATTCAGTACTTC CASGADANIQYF
TRBJ2-4 TRBV27 - - TGTGCCAGCAGTCGGATCATCAACACACAGGGAGCCAAAAACATTCAGTACTTC CASSRIINTQGAKNIQYF
TRBJ2-3 TRBV12-3/TRBV12-4 - - TGTGCCAGCAGTACAACGACAGAGAGCCCCACAGATACGCAGTATTTT CASSTTTESPTDTQYF
TRBJ2-1 TRBV27 - - TGTGCCAGCAGTCCAACTCCGGGTCCCCAAAATGAGCAGTTCTTC CASSPTPGPQNEQFF
TRBJ2-1 TRBV10-3 - TRBD2 TGTGCCACCCTGAGGACTAGCGGGAGTGCGCGGAATGAGCAGTTCTTC CATLRTSGSARNEQFF
TRBJ1-6 TRBV15 - - TGTGCCACCAGCAGAGATGGGGTAGGGTCACCCCTCCACTTT CATSRDGVGSPLHF
TRBJ2-1 TRBV18 few TRBD1 TGTGCCAGCTCACCACCGGGACAGATTGACAATGAGCAGTTCTTC CASSPPGQIDNEQFF
TRBJ2-1 TRBV5-6 few TRBD2 TGTGCCAGCATAGCCTGGGCGGGAGGGCCCTCAAAGTGGTCCTACAATGAGCAGTTCTTC CASIAWAGGPSKWSYNEQFF
TRBJ2-5 TRBV12-3/TRBV12-4 - - TGTGCCAGCATGGTGGCAGAGACCCAGTACTTC CASMVAETQYF
TRBJ2-7 TRBV6-6 few - TGTGCCAGCAGAATCCGGGACTCTCGAGAGCAGTACTTC CASRIRDSREQYF
TRBJ2-6 TRBV6-2/TRBV6-3 - - TGTGCCAGCAGTTACTCCGGGGGACGGATGTACTCTGGGGCCAACGTCCTGACTTTC CASSYSGGRMYSGANVLTF
TRBJ2-1 TRBV11-2 - - TGTGCCAGCAGCTTAGATCGGTGGGGGCAGTTGGATGAGCAGTTCTTC CASSLDRWGQLDEQFF
TRBJ2-1 TRBV20-1 - - TGCAGTGCTCAAGGTGAAAGCTCCTACAATGAGCAGTTCTTC CSAQGESSYNEQFF
TRBJ2-2 TRBV7-2 - - TGTGCCAGCAGCCCCTTCGGTACAGACACCGGGGAGCTGTTTTTT CASSPFGTDTGELFF
TRBJ1-6 TRBV5-1 - - TGCGCCAGCAGCTTGGACATGGGGCCTTCACCCCTCCACTTT CASSLDMGPSPLHF
TRBJ2-1 TRBV4-3 few TRBD2 TGCGCCAGCAGCCAGTATTGGACTAGCGGTCATTTGAGCTCCTACAATGAGCAGTTCTTC CASSQYWTSGHLSSYNEQFF
TRBJ2-3 TRBV7-8 few - TGTGCCAGCAGCTCTGGGCAGCCATTCACAGATACGCAGTATTTT CASSSGQPFTDTQYF
TRBJ1-5 TRBV7-9 - - TGTGCCAGCAGCCCCAGTTCGAGCAATCAGCCCCAGCATTTT CASSPSSSNQPQHF
TRBJ1-1 TRBV7-9 - TRBD1 TGTGCCAGCAGCTTATATGGGACAGCGGCTTTCTTT CASSLYGTAAFF
TRBJ2-7 TRBV12-3/TRBV12-4 - - TGTGCCAGCAGTGGGACGGGAACTAGAGGGGCAAACGAGCAGTACTTC CASSGTGTRGANEQYF
TRBJ2-3 TRBV7-2 - - TGTGCCAGCAGCTTACCCAGGCCCGCAGATACGCAGTATTTT CASSLPRPADTQYF
TRBJ2-4 TRBV6-1 - TRBD2 TGTGCCAGCAGTACCCTCTCGGGAGGGCCCAAAAACATTCAGTACTTC CASSTLSGGPKNIQYF
TRBJ1-5 TRBV28 - - TGTGCCAGCAGTGCGGTCCAGCGGACCCAGCATTTT CASSAVQRTQHF
TRBJ1-4 TRBV6-1 few - TGTGCCAGCAGTGAAGCGAGGACGGATTATAATGAAAAACTGTTTTTT CASSEARTDYNEKLFF
TRBJ1-5 TRBV15 - TRBD1 TGTGCCACCAGCATACAGGGGAATAGCAATCAGCCCCAGCATTTT CATSIQGNSNQPQHF